This T cell receptor beta chain is drawn from a study of T cell repertoires in cytomegalovirus infection (dated by TCRdb to the late 2010s). At the level of the whole study: The peptide stimulations were aimed at well-studied HLA-B-restricted epitopes as well as recently identified HLA-C-restricted CMV epitopes, whose presentation resists viral immunomodulation. Because public TCR beta signatures pointed to carriage of CMV infection together with the matching HLA type, the HLA type of each donor mattered for the analysis. General findings and caveats noted by the study authors: The ex vivo response was dominated by HLA-C-restricted CMV-specific TCR beta clonotypes, which also provided the single most frequent clonotype in two of eight donors. Carriers of CMV infection plus the relevant HLA type were discriminated by the cumulative frequency of public TCR beta family members in the study cohort and in an independent roughly 400-donor cohort.

Sample treatment or condition, as interpreted from the label and publication: in vitro stimulation with specific CMV peptide epitopes to enrich CMV-specific T cells. A note on this clonotype: The antigen it recognizes is unknown. Base qualities are not at hand, and no much larger clone is one base apart.

The germline V gene specifies MNHNS as CDR1 and SASEGT as CDR2. The CDR3 goes from the cysteine to the valine over 13 residues. Only the CDR3 region is kept as DNA, spanning 39 bases read in frame from base 1. The V end loses 6 bases and the J end loses 1 base, and a stretch of 10 bases separates them. Sequencing was performed on an Illumina HiSeq 1500. The public reads were quality trimmed at Q25 with fastp and then assembled into clones with MiXCR by TCRdb, keeping productive beta chains. Rows matching on CDR3 protein sequence are summarized as one entry with the most common DNA and genes. The sample table contains roughly 920,000 distinct CDR3 sequences; only one count was recorded for approximately 30% of them. In total, the top ten clones hold around 15% of the sample.

The TCR sequence derives from a human donor in good health (CMV status not recorded). Some clones in this sample may be carry-over from other donors' samples. Recombination connected TRBV6-1 to TRBJ2-7; a tentative D match to TRBD2 spans 5 bases. This sample comprised cultured CD8+ T cells from PBMCs, obtained from culture after CMV antigen stimulation. This receptor carries the CDR3 CASRGALSYEQYV. The bases are TGTGCCAGCAGGGGAGCTCTTTCCTACGAGCAGTACGTC.